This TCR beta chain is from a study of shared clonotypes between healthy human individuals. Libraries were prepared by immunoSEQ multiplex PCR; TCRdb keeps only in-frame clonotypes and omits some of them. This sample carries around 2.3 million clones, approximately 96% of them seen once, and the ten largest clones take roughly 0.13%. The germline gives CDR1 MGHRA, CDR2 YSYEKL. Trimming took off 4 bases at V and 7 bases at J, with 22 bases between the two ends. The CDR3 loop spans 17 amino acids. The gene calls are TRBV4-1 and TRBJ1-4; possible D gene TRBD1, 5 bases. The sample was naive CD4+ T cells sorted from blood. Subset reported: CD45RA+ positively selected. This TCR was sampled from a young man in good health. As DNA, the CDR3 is TGCGCCAGCAGCCGAATTCCGACAGTTCGCCTCCCTGAAAAACTGTTTTTT. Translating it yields CASSRIPTVRLPEKLFF.